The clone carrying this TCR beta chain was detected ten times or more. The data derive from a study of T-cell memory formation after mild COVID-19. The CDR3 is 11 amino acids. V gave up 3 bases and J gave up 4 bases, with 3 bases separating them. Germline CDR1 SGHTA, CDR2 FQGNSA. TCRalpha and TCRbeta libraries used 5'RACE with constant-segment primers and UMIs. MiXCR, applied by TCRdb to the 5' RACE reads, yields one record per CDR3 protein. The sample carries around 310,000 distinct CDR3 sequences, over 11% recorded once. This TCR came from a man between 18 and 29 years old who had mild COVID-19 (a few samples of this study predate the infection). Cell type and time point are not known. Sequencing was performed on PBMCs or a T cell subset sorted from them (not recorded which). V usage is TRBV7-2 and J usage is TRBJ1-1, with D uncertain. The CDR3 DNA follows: TGTGCCAGCAGCTTGAGCACTGAAGCTTTCTTT. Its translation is CASSLSTEAFF.